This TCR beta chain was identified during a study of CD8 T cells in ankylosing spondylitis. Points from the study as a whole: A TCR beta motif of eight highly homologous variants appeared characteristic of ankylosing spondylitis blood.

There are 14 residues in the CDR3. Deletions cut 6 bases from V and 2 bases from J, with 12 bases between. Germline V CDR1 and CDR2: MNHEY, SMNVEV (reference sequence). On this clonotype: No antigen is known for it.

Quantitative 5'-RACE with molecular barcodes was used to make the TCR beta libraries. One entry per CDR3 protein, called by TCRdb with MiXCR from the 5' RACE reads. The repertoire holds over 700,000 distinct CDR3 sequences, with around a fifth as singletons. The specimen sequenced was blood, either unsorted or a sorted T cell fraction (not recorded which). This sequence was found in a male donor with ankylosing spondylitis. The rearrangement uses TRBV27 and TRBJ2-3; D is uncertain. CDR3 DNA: TGTGCCAGCAGATCCGGGTCCCTCACAGATACGCAGTATTTT. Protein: CASRSGSLTDTQYF.